This note documents a single TCR beta chain sequence. This sample is part of a study of graft-versus-host responses after intestinal transplantation. Overall study context: Every recipient underwent anti-thymocyte globulin induction, then tacrolimus and steroids for two to four years.

The length of the CDR3 is 16 residues. Looked up from germline, CDR1 is SGHNT and CDR2 is YYREEE (reference sequence). Trimming removed 3 bases from V and 1 base from J; junction bases left unmatched: 4. Data came from immunoSEQ multiplex PCR; TCRdb stores just in-frame clones and leaves some out. Among 15,000 to 20,000 clones listed, around 79% were seen once. The chain recombines TRBV5-4 with TRBJ2-3; 11 nucleotides match TRBD2. Sequenced material: PBMCs, taken 14 days after transplant. This TCR was recovered from a human patient who received an intestinal transplant, so some T cells may come from the graft donor. As DNA, the CDR3 is TGTGCCAGCAGCTCTACGACTAGCGGGGGCACAGATACGCAGTATTTT. This sequence encodes CASSSTTSGGTDTQYF.